A single T cell receptor (beta chain) is shown here with its context. Its antigen is as yet unknown. This sample stems from a study of PD-1 blockade in classical Hodgkin lymphoma. For the study at large: Nivolumab was administered to patients intravenously at 3 mg/kg every 2 weeks.

The CDR3 is 13 residues long. The V and J ends lost 10 bases and 4 bases, in that order; junction bases with no gene match: 9. CDR1 and CDR2 (germline): LNHDA, SQIVND (reference sequence). Time point defined: cycle 4 day 1 (C4D1), after around six weeks of nivolumab. Patients all relapsed after autologous stem cell transplantation, and there was variation in brentuximab vedotin exposure. Best outcomes ranged across complete response, partial response and progressive disease. Study-level results: Patients with a complete response exhibited baseline diversity comparable to newly diagnosed patients. Reported baseline diversity: healthy donors highest, relapsed/refractory patients lowest.

Profiling relied on immunoSEQ multiplex PCR, and the TCRdb table lists in-frame clones only, not all of them. The sample consists of around 90,000 clones, over 75% of them appearing once. The material was peripheral blood mononuclear cells (PBMCs), obtained before the fourth cycle of nivolumab. V is TRBV19 and J is TRBJ2-7; 8 bases align to TRBD1. The clonotype comes from a human donor with classical Hodgkin lymphoma. The CDR3 loop is CATEGQANYEQYF. For the CDR3, the DNA is TGTGCCACAGAGGGACAGGCCAATTACGAGCAGTACTTC.